Following are 11 T cell receptor beta chains from one sample sequenced in a study of Graves' ophthalmopathy and Graves' hyperthyroidism. Scientists amplified the TCR beta CDR3 regions from RNA transcripts. An opening RT-PCR round employed HTBI primers and preceded a second-round multiplex PCR. TCRdb reprocessed the multiplex PCR reads with MiXCR, giving one entry per CDR3 protein. This repertoire shows about 240,000 distinct CDR3 sequences, around 45% found once; its top ten account for roughly 45%. What was sequenced was peripheral blood. The source of these receptors is an adult man with Graves' ophthalmopathy.

This clonotype was detected ten times or more. The chain links TRBV7-2 to TRBJ2-7; 11 positions match TRBD2. CDR3 length: 13 amino acids. Germline V lookup: CDR1 SGHTA, CDR2 FQGNSA. The junction had 1 base not matched to a gene; V was cut back by 5 bases and J by 4 bases. As DNA, the CDR3 is TGTGCCAGCAGCACTAGCGGGAGTTACGAGCAGTACTTC. Its protein is CASSTSGSYEQYF.

The chain combines TRBV2 with TRBJ2-7; unclear D gene. The CDR3 is 13 residues long. V dropped 4 bases and J dropped 3 bases, with 10 bases sitting between them. CDR1 SNHLY and CDR2 FYNNEI come from the germline V gene. The CDR3 region is CASSVSDLYEQYF. CDR3 coding DNA: TGTGCCAGCAGTGTCTCAGACCTCTACGAGCAGTACTTC.

The chain links TRBV6-5 to TRBJ1-2; tentatively, D is TRBD1 (6 bases). Trimming stripped 4 bases from V and 3 bases from J, with 15 bases between. The CDR3 spans 15 residues. The germline gives CDR1 MNHEY, CDR2 SVGAGI. This chain's CDR3 is CASSSYRDTYYGYTF. CDR3 coding DNA: TGTGCCAGCAGTTCGTACAGGGATACTTACTATGGCTACACCTTC.

This clonotype has more than one count but fewer than ten. The rearrangement uses TRBV2 and TRBJ2-7; no definite D call. The ends were cut back, 6 bases at V and 0 bases at J, with 12 bases in the middle. The CDR3 contains 14 residues. Germline V CDR1 and CDR2: SNHLY, FYNNEI. DNA for the CDR3: TGTGCCAGCAGGTCCCTGGATAGCTCCTACGAGCAGTACTTC. Its protein is CASRSLDSSYEQYF.

This clonotype has a handful of counts. The chain employs TRBV6-5 and TRBJ1-2; D is uncertain. With 5 bases removed from V and 4 bases from J, the gap between germline ends came to 8 bases. The CDR3 spans 12 residues. The V gene's germline CDR1 is MNHEY and CDR2 SVGAGI. The CDR3 reads CASSPTGYGYTF. The CDR3 DNA reads as TGTGCCAGCAGTCCGACGGGCTATGGCTACACCTTC.

The sample holds a few counts of this clonotype. The chain uses TRBV19 and TRBJ1-3; 7 bases align to TRBD1. The CDR3 totals 15 residues. CDR1 is LNHDA, CDR2 SQIVND, per germline (reference sequence). J gave up 0 bases and V 7 bases, and 6 bases lay outside the gene matches. As DNA, the CDR3 is TGTGCCAGTACTAGGGCAGGGGGCTCTGGAAACACCATATATTTT. Amino acids: CASTRAGGSGNTIYF.

The rearrangement uses TRBV2 and TRBJ2-7, with a possible D match to TRBD1 (5 bases). Trimming cost V 6 bases and J 7 bases, with 16 bases left between them. The CDR3 totals 13 residues. The germline V gene has CDR1 SNHLY and CDR2 FYNNEI. The CDR3 reads CASSYLIGEEQYF. The CDR3 DNA follows: TGTGCCAGCAGCTATTTGATAGGGGAAGAGCAGTACTTC.

There are a few counts of this clonotype. This chain joins TRBV13 and TRBJ1-2, with D hard to call. The CDR3 is made up of 14 amino acids. V was cut by 1 base and J by 6 bases, with 12 bases left in between. Germline assignment: CDR1 PRHDT and CDR2 FYEKMQ (reference sequence). CDR3 in amino acids: CASSLEGSINGYTF. CDR3 nucleotide sequence: TGTGCCAGCAGCTTAGAAGGCAGTATAAATGGCTACACCTTC.

This clonotype has at least ten counts. This rearrangement joins TRBV24-1 to TRBJ1-2; D gene ambiguous. The CDR3 runs 14 residues. The V end lost 7 bases, the J end lost 5 bases, and 16 bases lay between the germline ends. The germline V gene has CDR1 KGHDR and CDR2 SFDVKD. CDR3 nucleotide sequence: TGTGCCACCAGGGGCTGGGGAGAGGAGTATGGCTACACCTTC. As protein: CATRGWGEEYGYTF.

This sequence joins TRBV7-2 and TRBJ2-7; D not resolved. Germline V gene sequence: CDR1 SGHTA, CDR2 FQGNSA. Trimming removed 1 base from V and 3 bases from J, with 4 bases in between. The CDR3 consists of 12 residues. The CDR3 DNA reads as TGTGCCAGCAGCTTAGTTATCTACGAGCAGTACTTC. This codes for CASSLVIYEQYF.

This clonotype has a single count. The chain has TRBV7-2 and TRBJ2-5; TRBD2 matches at 8 bases. The CDR3 is 15 amino acids. The J segment lost 2 bases and the V segment lost 5 bases, leaving 7 bases of the junction unmatched. Germline V CDR1 and CDR2: SGHTA, FQGNSA. Here the CDR3 reads CASSPGGGLQETQYF. For the CDR3, the DNA is TGTGCCAGCAGCCCCGGGGGGGGCCTGCAAGAGACCCAGTACTTC.